Below, one T cell receptor beta chain is given with its context. Its antigen is still unknown. This sample was taken from a study of blood T cells in healthy people across ages. J was trimmed by 4 bases and V by 0 bases; bases with no gene match: 11. Germline V gives CDR1 MGHRA, CDR2 YSYEKL. The CDR3 has 18 amino acids. Overall study findings and caveats: PBMCs that were unsorted prevented a conclusive naive versus antigen-experienced comparison. Higher diversity, along with more naive CD4+ cells, distinguished long-lived donors from aged donors.

The second PCR ran roughly 6 to 11 cycles with a sample-barcoded 5' primer and J-beta primers. Researchers report that each sample yielded at least 3 million CDR3-containing paired-end reads. TCRdb reanalysed the 5' RACE reads using MiXCR and keeps one entry per CDR3 protein. The sample has about 1 million distinct CDR3 sequences; approximately 25% are singletons. The same sample was also used in a study of T cells of mothers and their children. That paper adds: Each child gave a few million TCR beta CDR3 reads (each mother, over 10 million).

This chain connects TRBV4-1 to TRBJ1-4; 7 nucleotides line up with TRBD1. This receptor was identified in a girl aged 2 to 10 in good health. Sequenced material: blood. The CDR3 loop reads CASSQDPFYRDSNEKLFF. The CDR3 nucleotides read TGCGCCAGCAGCCAAGATCCTTTTTACCGGGACAGTAATGAAAAACTGTTTTTT.